This TCR beta chain derives from a study of cytotoxic CD8 clonotypes in ibrutinib-treated CLL. Background on the study: Enrolment comprised 10 to 11 relapsed/refractory and roughly 15 treatment-naive patients; 17 to 18 were IGHV unmutated.

Target depth was 1 in 200,000 to 1 in 1 million T cells, about 10x per clonotype. Some clones are missing from TCRdb's copy, which holds only in-frame ones; the method was immunoSEQ multiplex PCR. The table includes approximately 100,000 clones, around 80% detected once. Whole-study findings and limits: Public clonotypes were seen rarely and were contracted or stable on treatment. Sampling times, which were not matched between the groups, differed between sustained-remission patients and progressing patients.

CDR1 is SGHRS, CDR2 YFSETQ, per germline. CDR3 size: 15 residues. The V end was cut by 0 bases, the J end by 6 bases, with 10 bases between. This clone was detected a few times. Its matching antigen is unknown. The sample was PBMCs, taken after 12 months of ibrutinib treatment. The rearrangement links TRBV5-1 to TRBJ1-6; D gene unclear. This sequence was found in a human donor with chronic lymphocytic leukemia. The CDR3 bases are TGCGCCAGCAGCTTGGCGAGTGGGCCTAATTCACCCCTCCACTTT. It translates to CASSLASGPNSPLHF.